Listed below are T cell receptor beta chains from one sample, sequenced in a study of Graves' ophthalmopathy and Graves' hyperthyroidism. TCRdb recomputed calls from the multiplex PCR reads with MiXCR, one row per CDR3 protein. The table lists around 170,000 distinct CDR3 sequences, roughly 37% of them singletons. Source material: peripheral blood. The receptors derive from a middle-aged woman with Graves' ophthalmopathy. Each CDR3 is given with its conserved first and last residue. The order of the fields is D gene, clone size, V gene, J gene, CDR3 protein, CDR3 DNA. The D gene is left open where the match is weak. A clone size is listed for some rows: how often the clone was seen (once, few, many), or a class if it is expanded.

NA	many	TRBV4-1	TRBJ2-2	CASSLREGTLNTGELFF	TGCGCCAGCAGCCTCCGGGAAGGTACCCTGAACACCGGGGAGCTGTTTTTT
NA	NA	TRBV12-5	TRBJ2-5	CASGLAGVQETQYF	TGTGCTAGTGGTTTGGCAGGGGTCCAAGAGACCCAGTACTTC
NA	NA	TRBV2	TRBJ2-2	CASSRWELFF	TGTGCCAGCTCTAGGTGGGAGCTGTTTTTT
NA	many	TRBV29-1	TRBJ1-4	CSVRYATNEKLFF	TGCAGCGTTAGATATGCAACTAATGAAAAACTGTTTTTT
NA	many	TRBV3-1	TRBJ1-1	CASSPSTVGAEAFF	TGTGCCAGCAGCCCGTCGACAGTGGGAGCTGAAGCTTTCTTT
TRBD1	once	TRBV2	TRBJ2-7	CASSEAGRGSYEQYF	TGTGCCAGCAGTGAAGCAGGCAGGGGGTCCTACGAGCAGTACTTC
TRBD1	NA	TRBV5-1	TRBJ2-5	CASSLGRWDSQETQYF	TGCGCCAGCAGCTTGGGTCGGTGGGACAGCCAAGAGACCCAGTACTTC
NA	NA	TRBV12-3/TRBV12-4	TRBJ2-7	CASSFGTNPYEQYF	TGTGCCAGCAGTTTCGGGACAAACCCCTACGAGCAGTACTTC
NA	many	TRBV18	TRBJ2-5	CASSPNLQGGQETQYF	TGTGCCAGCTCACCTAATCTTCAGGGCGGGCAAGAGACCCAGTACTTC
TRBD1	NA	TRBV29-1	TRBJ2-7	CSVDILGTGREQYF	TGCAGCGTTGATATCCTCGGGACAGGGCGCGAGCAGTACTTC
TRBD1	NA	TRBV28	TRBJ1-2	CASSLGTGGYGYTF	TGTGCCAGCAGTTTAGGGACAGGGGGGTATGGCTACACCTTC
NA	NA	TRBV6-1	TRBJ2-7	CASRRDFLAEQYF	TGTGCCAGCAGGAGGGACTTCCTCGCCGAGCAGTACTTC
NA	many	TRBV6-2/TRBV6-3	TRBJ1-5	CASSYSRIQPQHF	TGTGCCAGCAGTTACTCCCGGATTCAGCCCCAGCATTTT
NA	few	TRBV6-1	TRBJ2-2	CASRAGTTNTGELFF	TGTGCCAGCAGGGCCGGGACAACGAACACCGGGGAGCTGTTTTTT
NA	NA	TRBV7-9	TRBJ1-1	CASSSDSQNTEAFF	TGTGCCAGCAGCTCAGACAGCCAGAACACTGAAGCTTTCTTT
NA	many	TRBV11-2	TRBJ2-7	CASSLGGQPLDEQYF	TGTGCCAGCAGCTTAGGTGGGCAGCCTTTAGACGAGCAGTACTTC
NA	many	TRBV7-2	TRBJ2-7	CASSLVTGLSYEQYF	TGTGCCAGCAGCTTAGTTACGGGTTTAAGCTACGAGCAGTACTTC
NA	NA	TRBV28	TRBJ2-5	CASSPGTLEFVTQYF	TGTGCCAGCAGTCCAGGGACACTGGAGTTTGTGACCCAGTACTTC
NA	many	TRBV7-8	TRBJ1-3	CASSRSTAYSGNTTYF	TGTGCCAGCAGCCGAAGTACGGCATACTCTGGAAACACCACATATTTT
TRBD1	once	TRBV6-1	TRBJ1-1	CASKRTRDSTEAFF	TGTGCCAGCAAACGTACCAGGGACAGCACTGAAGCTTTCTTT
TRBD1	many	TRBV9	TRBJ1-1	CASSVGGTGVTEAFF	TGTGCCAGCAGCGTAGGAGGGACAGGGGTCACTGAAGCTTTCTTT
NA	many	TRBV5-1	TRBJ2-2	CASRAGTVNTGELFF	TGCGCCAGCAGGGCCGGGACGGTAAACACCGGGGAGCTGTTTTTT
TRBD1	many	TRBV19	TRBJ1-5	CASHRGLGNQPQHF	TGTGCCAGTCACAGGGGTTTGGGCAATCAGCCCCAGCATTTT
TRBD2	many	TRBV12-3/TRBV12-4	TRBJ2-7	CASSLRGDGEQYF	TGTGCCAGCAGTCTTCGGGGGGACGGCGAGCAGTACTTC
NA	once	TRBV12-5	TRBJ2-4	CASRDDTGLKNIQYF	TGTGCTAGTCGGGACGACACGGGACTCAAAAACATTCAGTACTTC
TRBD1	many	TRBV19	TRBJ1-1	CASSIDHRGGTEAFF	TGTGCCAGTAGTATAGACCACAGGGGGGGGACTGAAGCTTTCTTT
TRBD1	NA	TRBV6-1	TRBJ1-2	CASKGRGRDSHYGYTF	TGTGCCAGCAAGGGGAGGGGTCGGGACAGCCACTATGGCTACACCTTC
TRBD2	few	TRBV6-2/TRBV6-3	TRBJ2-7	CASSPGTSGKLYEQYF	TGTGCCAGCAGCCCCGGCACTAGCGGGAAACTATACGAGCAGTACTTC
TRBD1	once	TRBV29-1	TRBJ1-5	CSVVIRGTGNQPQHF	TGCAGCGTTGTAATTAGGGGGACAGGGAATCAGCCCCAGCATTTT
NA	many	TRBV12-3/TRBV12-4	TRBJ2-5	CASSLGRIQETQYF	TGTGCCAGCAGCTTAGGGCGAATACAAGAGACCCAGTACTTC
NA	many	TRBV28	TRBJ2-2	CASSPGDPWNTGELFF	TGTGCCAGCAGTCCAGGGGACCCATGGAACACCGGGGAGCTGTTTTTT
NA	NA	TRBV12-3/TRBV12-4	TRBJ2-7	CASSLGDAREQYF	TGTGCCAGCAGTTTGGGGGACGCGAGGGAGCAGTACTTC
NA	NA	TRBV12-3/TRBV12-4	TRBJ1-2	CASSLVLIRGYTF	TGTGCCAGCAGTTTAGTTTTGATTCGGGGCTACACCTTC
NA	NA	TRBV12-3/TRBV12-4	TRBJ1-5	CASKGLSNQPQHF	TGTGCCAGCAAGGGTCTTAGCAATCAGCCCCAGCATTTT
TRBD1	once	TRBV6-2/TRBV6-3	TRBJ2-7	CASSGTGIEQYF	TGTGCCAGCAGTGGGACAGGGATCGAGCAGTACTTC
NA	NA	TRBV28	TRBJ2-7	CASGPSGPYEQYF	TGTGCCAGCGGTCCATCAGGGCCCTACGAGCAGTACTTC
NA	NA	TRBV6-2/TRBV6-3	TRBJ1-1	CASSYAQGTMNTEAFF	TGTGCCAGCAGTTACGCCCAGGGCACTATGAACACTGAAGCTTTCTTT